Presented here are 30 T cell receptor beta chains from one specimen sequenced in a study of OX40 agonist ivuxolimab in advanced cancers. Profiled with immunoSEQ multiplex PCR; TCRdb holds only in-frame clones, not every one. This table holds under 60,000 clones, about nine tenths found once. The source material was CD4+ or CD8+ T cells sorted from blood, sampled in a trial of the OX40 agonist ivuxolimab. Receptors were obtained from an adult with an advanced solid tumor such as melanoma, head and neck, liver or kidney cancer.

The table lists this clone with a count of one. The chain recombines TRBV5-5 with TRBJ1-6, with 7 bases identical to TRBD1. The V segment lost 4 bases and the J segment 5 bases; nucleotides outside the gene matches: 6. The germline V gene has CDR1 SGHKS and CDR2 YYEKEE (reference sequence). The CDR3 sequence is 15 residues long. CDR3 nucleotides: TGTGCCAGCAGCATGCCGGGACAGAATAATTCACCCCTCCACTTT. Encoded protein: CASSMPGQNNSPLHF.

V and J are TRBV5-1 and TRBJ2-6; D gene uncertain. The ends were cut back, 0 bases at V and 0 bases at J, with 4 bases in the middle. CDR3 length: 15 amino acids. Per germline, CDR1 SGHRS and CDR2 YFSETQ. Here the CDR3 DNA reads TGCGCCAGCAGCTTGGTCGGCTCTGGGGCCAACGTCCTGACTTTC. Amino acids: CASSLVGSGANVLTF.

CDR3 residues: CASSFNGQGNEQFF. The CDR3 region has the DNA TGTGCCAGCTCCTTTAACGGGCAGGGGAATGAGCAGTTCTTC. The chain carries TRBV5-4 and TRBJ2-1; D may be TRBD1 (6 bases). CDR1 is SGHNT, CDR2 YYREEE, per germline (reference sequence). V gave up 7 bases and J gave up 7 bases, with 18 bases separating them. This CDR3 contains 14 residues.

The rearrangement joins TRBV6-5 to TRBJ2-7; TRBD1 is a possible D gene (6 bases). The CDR3 loop spans 15 amino acids. Germline V gives CDR1 MNHEY, CDR2 SVGAGI. Trimming removed 7 bases at V and 5 bases at J, with 21 bases between. The CDR3 coding sequence is TGTGCCAGCATCCCCCGGGCAGGGGTGAAGAACGAGCAGTACTTC. As protein: CASIPRAGVKNEQYF.

The rearrangement joins TRBV5-6 to TRBJ2-1, with 13 bases that match TRBD2. Germline assignment: CDR1 SGHDT and CDR2 YYEEEE. This CDR3 contains 15 residues. V shed 1 base and J 10 bases; nucleotides not matched to a gene: 5. CDR3 sequence (DNA): TGTGCCAGCAGCTTGAGGACTAGCGGGAGTGGGGAGCAGTTCTTC. Translating it yields CASSLRTSGSGEQFF.

The chain joins TRBV7-9 to TRBJ1-4, with TRBD1 identical over 7 bases. The CDR3 has 15 residues. The germline gives CDR1 SEHNR, CDR2 FQNEAQ (reference sequence). J lost 8 bases, V lost 4 bases, and 10 bases had no gene match. The CDR3 DNA reads as TGTGCCAGCAGCTCATGGGCCAGGGGGATCGAAAAACTGTTTTTT. Amino acids: CASSSWARGIEKLFF.

The chain links TRBV18 to TRBJ2-7; tentatively, D is TRBD1 or TRBD2 (6 bases each). V gave up 1 base and J gave up 3 bases, with 13 bases separating them. The CDR3 extends over 15 amino acids. CDR1 and CDR2 (germline): KGHSH, LQKENI. The CDR3: CASSPQGGELYEQYF. DNA for the CDR3: TGTGCCAGCTCACCACAGGGGGGAGAACTCTACGAGCAGTACTTC.

The chain links TRBV2 to TRBJ1-1; 8 positions agree with TRBD1. The CDR3 length is 14 residues. Looked up from germline, CDR1 is SNHLY and CDR2 is FYNNEI. The V gene end was trimmed by 4 bases and the J gene end by 0 bases; junction bases not matched to a gene: 1. CDR3 DNA sequence: TGTGCCAGCAGTGTGACAGGGGTGAACACTGAAGCTTTCTTT. Amino acid sequence: CASSVTGVNTEAFF.

The chain is built from TRBV20-1 and TRBJ2-3; D call uncertain. Per the germline V gene, CDR1 is DFQATT and CDR2 is SNEGSKA (reference sequence). CDR3 length: 11 residues. Between the trimmed V and J ends, which lost 2 bases and 3 bases, there was a span of 3 bases. This CDR3 reads CSARMTDTQYF. DNA for the CDR3: TGCAGTGCTAGAATGACAGATACGCAGTATTTT.

This clone has only a few counts. J is TRBJ1-5 and V is TRBV5-1; 7 bases are shared with TRBD1. The CDR3 has 14 residues. Germline assignment: CDR1 SGHRS and CDR2 YFSETQ. J was trimmed by 7 bases and V by 2 bases; bases with no gene match: 6. CDR3 DNA sequence: TGCGCCAGCAGCTTACAGGGGAGGGAGCAGCCCCAGCATTTT. It encodes CASSLQGREQPQHF.

This sequence joins TRBV2 and TRBJ2-3, with a weak D call TRBD2 (5 bases). Germline-derived CDR1 and CDR2 are SNHLY and FYNNEI. The length of the CDR3 is 15 residues. Trimming shortened V by 0 bases and J by 2 bases, and 9 bases separated the two germline ends. CDR3 sequence: CASSEAEVPTDTQYF. As DNA, the CDR3 is TGTGCCAGCAGTGAAGCGGAGGTACCCACAGATACGCAGTATTTT.

The chain is built from TRBV9 and TRBJ2-3; D not certain. Per germline, CDR1 SGDLS and CDR2 YYNGEE. The CDR3 length is 15 residues. With 0 bases removed from V and 2 bases from J, the gap between germline ends came to 10 bases. This CDR3 is CASSVEVFYTDTQYF. The DNA for the CDR3 is TGTGCCAGCAGCGTAGAGGTCTTCTACACAGATACGCAGTATTTT. The full variable domain, completed using reference TRBV9 and TRBJ2-3, is DSGVTQTPKHLITATGQRVTLRCSPRSGDLSVYWYQQSLDQGLQFLIQYYNGEERAKGNILERFSAQQFPDLHSELNLSSLELGDSALYFCASSVEVFYTDTQYFGPGTRLTVL.

This chain links TRBV6-1 with TRBJ2-7; TRBD1 matches at 7 bases. In germline, CDR1 is MNHNS, CDR2 SASEGT. CDR3 length: 12 amino acids. V trimming: 6 bases; J trimming: 4 bases; junction bases outside the gene matches: 3. CDR3: CASRGTAYEQYF. CDR3 nucleotide sequence: TGTGCCAGCAGGGGGACAGCTTACGAGCAGTACTTC.

J is TRBJ1-2 and V is TRBV19; D not resolved. The V and J ends lost 7 bases and 4 bases respectively, with 19 bases between them. This CDR3 spans 15 amino acids. From germline, CDR1 is LNHDA and CDR2 SQIVND (reference sequence). The CDR3 DNA reads TGTGCCAGTAATCAGGACGGTGGTGTGGTCTATGGCTACACCTTC. Translation gives CASNQDGGVVYGYTF.

The chain uses TRBV6-1 and TRBJ1-2; D ambiguous. In germline, CDR1 is MNHNS, CDR2 SASEGT. Trimming took 1 base from V and 7 from J, leaving 13 bases between them. This CDR3 has 14 amino acids. The CDR3 region is CASSEEQALSGYTF. The CDR3 DNA follows: TGTGCCAGCAGTGAAGAGCAGGCATTGTCTGGCTACACCTTC.

The genes are TRBV5-1 and TRBJ2-7; the match to TRBD2 covers 7 bases. The V segment lost 4 bases and the J segment 5 bases; nucleotides outside the gene matches: 6. CDR1 SGHRS and CDR2 YFSETQ come from the germline V gene. CDR3 length equals 13 residues. For the CDR3, the DNA is TGCGCCAGCAGCGAACCGGGAGGAAACGAGCAGTACTTC. It yields the protein CASSEPGGNEQYF. The full variable domain, completed using reference TRBV5-1 and TRBJ2-7, is KAGVTQTPRYLIKTRGQQVTLSCSPISGHRSVSWYQQTPGQGLQFLFEYFSETQRNKGNFPGRFSGRQFSNSRSEMNVSTLELGDSALYLCASSEPGGNEQYFGPGTRLTVT.

The chain employs TRBV4-3 and TRBJ2-3; D perhaps matches TRBD2 (5 bases). Germline CDR1 and CDR2: LGHNA and YSLEER. Trimming pared 0 bases from V and 4 bases from J, leaving 11 bases between. CDR3 size: 15 residues. The chain's CDR3 is CASSQDPHGADTQYF. CDR3 DNA: TGCGCCAGCAGCCAAGATCCCCACGGGGCAGATACGCAGTATTTT.

The V gene is TRBV2, the J gene TRBJ2-5, with 10 nucleotides matching TRBD1. Germline V lookup: CDR1 SNHLY, CDR2 FYNNEI. Trimming at V came to 5 bases and at J to 0 bases, leaving 3 bases not matched to a gene. The CDR3 length is 15 residues. As DNA, the CDR3 is TGTGCCAGCAGTCCGGGACAGGGGTACCAAGAGACCCAGTACTTC. Translation gives CASSPGQGYQETQYF.

The chain employs TRBV18 and TRBJ2-5; D perhaps matches TRBD1 (5 bases). The germline V gene encodes CDR1 KGHSH and CDR2 LQKENI. This CDR3 spans 15 amino acids. Trimming took off 3 bases at V and 1 base at J, with 12 bases between the two ends. CDR3 coding DNA: TGTGCCAGCTCACCTATCAGGGAACCCCAAGAGACCCAGTACTTC. Translated, it gives CASSPIREPQETQYF.

This clone was seen a single time. The chain combines TRBV7-2 with TRBJ2-5; TRBD2 might be the D (6 bases). The V gene's germline CDR1 is SGHTA and CDR2 FQGNSA. This CDR3 contains 14 residues. Between the trimmed V and J ends, which lost 3 bases and 5 bases, there was a span of 13 bases. CDR3 protein: CASSFGGTGETQYF. The CDR3 nucleotides read TGTGCCAGCAGCTTTGGGGGGACCGGGGAGACCCAGTACTTC.

This rearrangement joins TRBV5-6 to TRBJ1-4, with D unclear. Germline V CDR1 and CDR2: SGHDT, YYEEEE. The ends were cut back, 2 bases at V and 3 bases at J, with 14 bases in the middle. The CDR3 contains 16 residues. The CDR3 region is CASSFYTFVSNEKLFF. The CDR3 nucleotides read TGTGCCAGCAGCTTCTACACGTTCGTCTCTAATGAAAAACTGTTTTTT.

The chain uses TRBV2 and TRBJ1-5; no firm D call. CDR1 is SNHLY, CDR2 FYNNEI, per germline. The V end lost 1 base, the J end lost 3 bases, and 4 bases lay between the germline ends. The CDR3 runs to 13 residues. This chain's CDR3 is CASSEEFNQPQHF. CDR3 coding DNA: TGTGCCAGCAGTGAAGAGTTCAATCAGCCCCAGCATTTT.

V usage is TRBV5-5 and J usage is TRBJ1-5, with no clear D. Trimming pared 2 bases from V and 4 bases from J, leaving 10 bases between. In germline, CDR1 is SGHKS, CDR2 YYEKEE (reference sequence). The CDR3 is 14 amino acids. CDR3 DNA sequence: TGTGCCAGCAGCTTAGCAGTGGTGAATCAGCCCCAGCATTTT. It specifies CASSLAVVNQPQHF.

The CDR3 sequence is CASSIGTGGARTEAFF. CDR3 bases: TGTGCCAGCAGCATAGGGACAGGTGGGGCTCGGACTGAAGCTTTCTTT. V and J are TRBV7-3 and TRBJ1-1; 8 bases match TRBD1. V lost 5 bases to trimming and J lost 5 bases; unmatched junction nucleotides: 13. CDR3 size: 16 residues. Germline CDR1 reads SGHTA; CDR2 reads FQGTGA. Together with reference TRBV7-3 and TRBJ1-1, the CDR3 gives the full variable domain: GAGVSQTPSNKVTEKGKYVELRCDPISGHTALYWYRQSLGQGPEFLIYFQGTGAADDSGLPNDRFFAVRPEGSVSTLKIQRTERGDSAVYLCASSIGTGGARTEAFFGQGTRLTVV.

This sequence joins TRBV9 and TRBJ1-2, with D hard to call. The germline V gene has CDR1 SGDLS and CDR2 YYNGEE. Between the trimmed V and J ends, which lost 0 bases and 1 base, there was a span of 13 bases. The CDR3 extends over 16 amino acids. Here the CDR3 DNA reads TGTGCCAGCAGCGTAGTCCCCTCCGGGGTTAACTATGGCTACACCTTC. As protein: CASSVVPSGVNYGYTF.

This clone was detected only once. The chain combines TRBV5-1 with TRBJ2-4; 9 nucleotides match TRBD2. Germline values: CDR1 SGHRS, CDR2 YFSETQ. Germline trimming cut 1 base from V and 3 bases from J; bases unmatched to any gene: 5. This CDR3 comprises 16 residues. The CDR3 nucleotides read TGCGCCAGCAGCTTGACTAGCGGGTATGTCAAAAACATTCAGTACTTC. It codes for CASSLTSGYVKNIQYF.

V usage is TRBV2 and J usage is TRBJ2-3, with 13 bases fitting TRBD2. This CDR3 has 15 amino acids. Unmatched junction bases numbered 4, after V lost 6 bases and J lost 4 bases. The V gene's germline CDR1 is SNHLY and CDR2 FYNNEI. The CDR3 coding sequence is TGTGCCAGCAGGGGACTAGCGGGAACGGCAGATACGCAGTATTTT. It specifies CASRGLAGTADTQYF.

V usage is TRBV5-6 and J usage is TRBJ2-1; the D gene is possibly TRBD1 (6 bases). Germline V gene lookup returns CDR1 SGHDT and CDR2 YYEEEE. The germline V and J ends were trimmed by 6 bases and 9 bases, with 19 bases remaining between them. The CDR3 sequence is 14 residues long. For the CDR3, the DNA is TGTGCCAGCATATCCCGCAGGGGTCTAGGTGAGCAGTTCTTC. Protein product: CASISRRGLGEQFF.

V and J are TRBV10-2 and TRBJ1-5, with 10 bases matching TRBD1. Germline lookup yields CDR1 WSHSY and CDR2 SAAADI. J was trimmed by 0 bases and V by 6 bases; bases with no gene match: 5. The CDR3 covers 16 residues. CDR3 bases: TGCGCCAGCAGGGGACAGGGGCCCAATAGCAATCAGCCCCAGCATTTT. It is translated as CASRGQGPNSNQPQHF.

This chain joins TRBV28 and TRBJ2-1; D call uncertain. The CDR3 extends over 11 amino acids. Germline lookup yields CDR1 MDHEN and CDR2 SYDVKM. V gave up 4 bases and J gave up 13 bases, with 11 bases separating them. The chain's CDR3 is CASSSRGPQFF. CDR3 nucleotides: TGTGCCAGCAGTTCCCGAGGCCCTCAGTTCTTC.